This entry is about one T cell receptor beta chain. What it binds is not known. This record comes from a study of T cell responses to AZD1222 COVID-19 vaccine. Between the trimmed V and J ends, which lost 1 base and 7 bases, there was a span of 10 bases. Germline V lookup: CDR1 SGHAT, CDR2 FQNNGV. This CDR3 region has 13 residues. TCRdb's copy holds only in-frame clones and misses some; the assay was immunoSEQ multiplex PCR. The top ten hold approximately 6.9% of the sample, which has some 140,000 clones, around 93% seen once. Second doses were pooled across both intervals (about 4 or about 12 weeks). Study findings and constraints: Baseline serostatus was positive in only a handful of AZD1222 recipients. Close to half of all spike-specific TCRs reportedly target regions of the variants that are unmutated.

This receptor was identified in an adult who received the AZD1222 COVID-19 vaccine. The chain employs TRBV11-2 and TRBJ1-2, with D uncertain. The sequenced sample was peripheral blood, obtained 28 days after the second AZD1222 dose. The CDR3 DNA reads as TGTGCCAGCAGCTTAGGTCTAGAAAGTGGCTACACCTTC. Translation gives CASSLGLESGYTF.